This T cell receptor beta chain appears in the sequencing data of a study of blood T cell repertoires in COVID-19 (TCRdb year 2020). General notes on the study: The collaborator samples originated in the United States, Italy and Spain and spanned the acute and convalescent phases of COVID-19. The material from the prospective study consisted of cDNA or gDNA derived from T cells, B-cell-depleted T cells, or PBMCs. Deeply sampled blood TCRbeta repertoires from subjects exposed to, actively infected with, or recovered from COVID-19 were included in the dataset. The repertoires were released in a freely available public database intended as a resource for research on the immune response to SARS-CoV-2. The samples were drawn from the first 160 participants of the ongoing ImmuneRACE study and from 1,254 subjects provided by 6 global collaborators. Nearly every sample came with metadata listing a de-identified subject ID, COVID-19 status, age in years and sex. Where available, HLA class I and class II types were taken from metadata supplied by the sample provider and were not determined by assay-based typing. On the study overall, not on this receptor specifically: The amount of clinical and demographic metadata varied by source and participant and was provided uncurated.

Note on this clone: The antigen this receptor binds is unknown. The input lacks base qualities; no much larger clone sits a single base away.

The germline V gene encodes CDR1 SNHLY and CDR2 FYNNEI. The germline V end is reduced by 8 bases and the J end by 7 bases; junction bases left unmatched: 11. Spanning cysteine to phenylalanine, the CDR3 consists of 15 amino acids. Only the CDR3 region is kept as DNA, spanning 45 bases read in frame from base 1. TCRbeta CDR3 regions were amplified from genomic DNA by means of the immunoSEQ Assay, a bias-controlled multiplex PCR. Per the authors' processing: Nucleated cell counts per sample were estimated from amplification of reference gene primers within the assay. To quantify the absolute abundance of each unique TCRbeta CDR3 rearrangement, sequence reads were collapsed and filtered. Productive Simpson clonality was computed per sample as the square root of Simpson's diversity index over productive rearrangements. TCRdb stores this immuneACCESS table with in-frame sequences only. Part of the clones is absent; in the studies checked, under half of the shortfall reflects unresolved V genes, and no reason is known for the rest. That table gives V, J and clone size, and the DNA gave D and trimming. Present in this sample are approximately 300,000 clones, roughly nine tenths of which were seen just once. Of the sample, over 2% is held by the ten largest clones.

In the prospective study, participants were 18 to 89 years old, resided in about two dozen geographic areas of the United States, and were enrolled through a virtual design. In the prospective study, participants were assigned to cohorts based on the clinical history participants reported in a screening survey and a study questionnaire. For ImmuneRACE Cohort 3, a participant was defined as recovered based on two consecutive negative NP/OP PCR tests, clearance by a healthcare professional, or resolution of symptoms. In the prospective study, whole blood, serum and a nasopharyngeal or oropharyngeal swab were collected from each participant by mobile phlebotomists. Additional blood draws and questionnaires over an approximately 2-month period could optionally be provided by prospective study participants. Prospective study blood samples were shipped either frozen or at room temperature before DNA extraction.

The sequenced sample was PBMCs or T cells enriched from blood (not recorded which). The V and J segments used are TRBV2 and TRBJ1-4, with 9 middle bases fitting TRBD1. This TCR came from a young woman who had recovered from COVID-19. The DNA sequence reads TGTGCCAGCGGGAAAGACAGGGGGGGTGGTGAAAAACTGTTTTTT. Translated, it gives CASGKDRGGGEKLFF.